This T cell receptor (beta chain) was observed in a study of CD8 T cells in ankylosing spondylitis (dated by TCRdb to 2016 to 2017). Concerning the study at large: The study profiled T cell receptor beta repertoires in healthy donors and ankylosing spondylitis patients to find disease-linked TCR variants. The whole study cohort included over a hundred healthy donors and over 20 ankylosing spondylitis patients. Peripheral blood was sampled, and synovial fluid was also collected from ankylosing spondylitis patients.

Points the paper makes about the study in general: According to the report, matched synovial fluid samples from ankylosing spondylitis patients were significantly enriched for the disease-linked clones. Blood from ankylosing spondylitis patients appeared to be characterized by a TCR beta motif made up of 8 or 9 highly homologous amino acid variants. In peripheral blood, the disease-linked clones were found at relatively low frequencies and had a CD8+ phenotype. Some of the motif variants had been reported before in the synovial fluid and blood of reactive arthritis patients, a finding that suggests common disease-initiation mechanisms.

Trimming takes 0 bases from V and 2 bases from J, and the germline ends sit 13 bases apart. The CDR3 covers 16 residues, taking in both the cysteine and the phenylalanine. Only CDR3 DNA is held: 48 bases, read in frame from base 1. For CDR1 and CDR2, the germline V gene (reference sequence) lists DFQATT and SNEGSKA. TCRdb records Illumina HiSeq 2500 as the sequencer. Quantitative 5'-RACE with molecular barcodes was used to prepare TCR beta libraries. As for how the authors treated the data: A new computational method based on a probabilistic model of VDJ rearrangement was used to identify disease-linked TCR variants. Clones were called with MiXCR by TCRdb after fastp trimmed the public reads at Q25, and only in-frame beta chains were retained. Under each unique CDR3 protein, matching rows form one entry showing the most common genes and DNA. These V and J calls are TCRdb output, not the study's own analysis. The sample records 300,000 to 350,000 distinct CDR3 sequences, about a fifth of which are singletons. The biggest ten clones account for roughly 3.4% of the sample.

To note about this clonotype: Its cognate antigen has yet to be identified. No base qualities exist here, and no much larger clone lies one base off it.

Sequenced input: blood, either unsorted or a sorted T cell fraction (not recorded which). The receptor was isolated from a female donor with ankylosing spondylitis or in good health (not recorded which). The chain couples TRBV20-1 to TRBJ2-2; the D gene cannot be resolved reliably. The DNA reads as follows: TGCAGTGCTAGAGATCTCTACGGGCGTAACACCGGGGAGCTGTTTTTT. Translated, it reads CSARDLYGRNTGELFF.